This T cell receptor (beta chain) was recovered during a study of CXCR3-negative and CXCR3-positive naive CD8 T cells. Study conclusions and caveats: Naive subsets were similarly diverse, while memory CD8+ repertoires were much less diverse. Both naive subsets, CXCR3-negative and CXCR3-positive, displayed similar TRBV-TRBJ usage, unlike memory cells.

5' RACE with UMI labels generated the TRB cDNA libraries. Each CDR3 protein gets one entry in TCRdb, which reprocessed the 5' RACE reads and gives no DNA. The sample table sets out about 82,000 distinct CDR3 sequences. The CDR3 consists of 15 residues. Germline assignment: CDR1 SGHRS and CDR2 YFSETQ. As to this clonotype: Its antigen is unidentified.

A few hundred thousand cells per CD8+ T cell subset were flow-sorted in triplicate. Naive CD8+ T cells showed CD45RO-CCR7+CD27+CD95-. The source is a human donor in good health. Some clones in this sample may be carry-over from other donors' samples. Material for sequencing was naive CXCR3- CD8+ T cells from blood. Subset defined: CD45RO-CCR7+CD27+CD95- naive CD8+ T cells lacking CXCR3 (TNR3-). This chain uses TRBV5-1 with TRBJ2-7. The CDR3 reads CASSLAQDSIYEQYF.